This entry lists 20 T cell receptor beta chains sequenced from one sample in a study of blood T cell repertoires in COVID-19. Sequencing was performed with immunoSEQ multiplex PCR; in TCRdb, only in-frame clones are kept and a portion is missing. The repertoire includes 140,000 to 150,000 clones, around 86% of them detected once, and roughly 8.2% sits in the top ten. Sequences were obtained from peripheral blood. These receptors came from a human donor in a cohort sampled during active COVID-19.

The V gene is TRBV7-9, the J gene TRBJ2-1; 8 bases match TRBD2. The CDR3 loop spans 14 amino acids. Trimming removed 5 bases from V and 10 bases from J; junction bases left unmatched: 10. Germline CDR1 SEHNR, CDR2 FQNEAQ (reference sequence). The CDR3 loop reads CASSHTPGGGEQFF. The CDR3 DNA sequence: TGTGCCAGCAGCCATACGCCGGGAGGGGGAGAGCAGTTCTTC.

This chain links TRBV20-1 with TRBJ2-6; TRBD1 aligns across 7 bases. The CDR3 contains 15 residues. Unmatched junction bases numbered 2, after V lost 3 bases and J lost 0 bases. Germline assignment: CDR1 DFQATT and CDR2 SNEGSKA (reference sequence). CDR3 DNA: TGCAGTGCTAGTGGGACAGACTCTGGGGCCAACGTCCTGACTTTC. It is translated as CSASGTDSGANVLTF.

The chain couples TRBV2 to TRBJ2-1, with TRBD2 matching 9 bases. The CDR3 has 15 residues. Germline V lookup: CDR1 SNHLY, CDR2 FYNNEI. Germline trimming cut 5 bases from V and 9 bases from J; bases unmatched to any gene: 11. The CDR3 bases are TGTGCCAGCAGTCCCTCCCGGGGCGGGAGGGGTGAGCAGTTCTTC. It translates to CASSPSRGGRGEQFF.

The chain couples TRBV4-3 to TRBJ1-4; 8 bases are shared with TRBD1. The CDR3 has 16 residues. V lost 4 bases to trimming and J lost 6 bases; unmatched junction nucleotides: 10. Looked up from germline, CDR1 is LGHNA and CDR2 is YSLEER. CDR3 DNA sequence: TGCGCCAGCAGCCTAGGACAGGGCTTCGGGGATGAAAAACTGTTTTTT. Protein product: CASSLGQGFGDEKLFF.

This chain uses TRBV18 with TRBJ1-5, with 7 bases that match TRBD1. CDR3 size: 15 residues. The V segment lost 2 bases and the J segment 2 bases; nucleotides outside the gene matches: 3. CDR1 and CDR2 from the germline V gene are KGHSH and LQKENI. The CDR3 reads CASSPETGRNQPQHF. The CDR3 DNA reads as TGTGCCAGCTCACCAGAGACAGGGCGCAATCAGCCCCAGCATTTT. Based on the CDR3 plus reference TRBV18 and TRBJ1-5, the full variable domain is NAGVMQNPRHLVRRRGQEARLRCSPMKGHSHVYWYRQLPEEGLKFMVYLQKENIIDESGMPKERFSAEFPKEGPSILRIQQVVRGDSAAYFCASSPETGRNQPQHFGDGTRLSIL.

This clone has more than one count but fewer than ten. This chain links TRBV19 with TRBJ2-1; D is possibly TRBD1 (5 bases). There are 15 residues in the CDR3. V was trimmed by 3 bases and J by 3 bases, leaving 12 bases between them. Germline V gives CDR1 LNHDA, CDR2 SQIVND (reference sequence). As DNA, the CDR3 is TGTGCCAGTAGTATCGGGCAGGGAATCTACAATGAGCAGTTCTTC. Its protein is CASSIGQGIYNEQFF.

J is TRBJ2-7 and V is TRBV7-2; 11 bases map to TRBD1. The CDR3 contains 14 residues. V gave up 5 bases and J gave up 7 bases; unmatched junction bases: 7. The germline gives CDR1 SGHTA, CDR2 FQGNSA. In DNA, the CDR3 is TGTGCCAGCAGCCGCGGACAGGGGGCGGGGGAGCAGTACTTC. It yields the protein CASSRGQGAGEQYF.

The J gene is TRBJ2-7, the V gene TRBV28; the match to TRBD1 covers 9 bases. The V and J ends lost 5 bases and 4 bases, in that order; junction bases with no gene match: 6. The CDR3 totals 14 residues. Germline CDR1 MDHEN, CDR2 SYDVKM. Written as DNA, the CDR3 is TGTGCCAGCAGTACTCTGGGACAGGGATACGAGCAGTACTTC. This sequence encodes CASSTLGQGYEQYF.

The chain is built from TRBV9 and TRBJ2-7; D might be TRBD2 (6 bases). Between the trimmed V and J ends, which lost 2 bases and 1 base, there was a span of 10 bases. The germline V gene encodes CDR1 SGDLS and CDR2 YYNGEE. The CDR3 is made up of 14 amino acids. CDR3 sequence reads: CASSVAGTSYEQYF. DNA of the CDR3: TGTGCCAGCAGCGTCGCGGGAACATCCTACGAGCAGTACTTC.

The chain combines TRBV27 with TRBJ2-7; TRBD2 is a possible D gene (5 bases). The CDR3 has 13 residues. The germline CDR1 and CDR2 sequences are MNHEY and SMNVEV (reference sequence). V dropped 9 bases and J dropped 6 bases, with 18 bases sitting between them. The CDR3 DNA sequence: TGTGCCAGTATGCGGCAGAGCACTAGCGAGCAGTACTTC. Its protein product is CASMRQSTSEQYF.

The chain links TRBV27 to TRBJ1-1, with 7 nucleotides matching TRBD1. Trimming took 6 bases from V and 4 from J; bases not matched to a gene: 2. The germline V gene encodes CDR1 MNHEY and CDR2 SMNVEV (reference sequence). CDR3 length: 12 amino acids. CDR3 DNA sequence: TGTGCCAGCAGCACAGGGGTCACTGAAGCTTTCTTT. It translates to CASSTGVTEAFF.

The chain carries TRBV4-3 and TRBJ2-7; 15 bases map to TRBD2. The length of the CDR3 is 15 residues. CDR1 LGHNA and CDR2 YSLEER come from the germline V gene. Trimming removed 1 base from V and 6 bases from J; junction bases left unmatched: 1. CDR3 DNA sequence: TGCGCCAGCAGCCAAGTGGGACTAGCGGGAGGCGAGCAGTACTTC. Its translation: CASSQVGLAGGEQYF.

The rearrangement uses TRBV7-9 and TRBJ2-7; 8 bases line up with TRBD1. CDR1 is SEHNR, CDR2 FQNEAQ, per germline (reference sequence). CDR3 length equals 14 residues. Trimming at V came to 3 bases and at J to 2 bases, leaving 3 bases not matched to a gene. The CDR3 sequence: CASSLDRVAYEQYF. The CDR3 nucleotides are TGTGCCAGCAGCTTGGACAGGGTAGCCTACGAGCAGTACTTC. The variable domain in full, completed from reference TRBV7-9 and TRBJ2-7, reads DTGVSQNPRHKITKRGQNVTFRCDPISEHNRLYWYRQTLGQGPEFLTYFQNEAQLEKSRLLSDRFSAERPKGSFSTLEIQRTEQGDSAMYLCASSLDRVAYEQYFGPGTRLTVT.

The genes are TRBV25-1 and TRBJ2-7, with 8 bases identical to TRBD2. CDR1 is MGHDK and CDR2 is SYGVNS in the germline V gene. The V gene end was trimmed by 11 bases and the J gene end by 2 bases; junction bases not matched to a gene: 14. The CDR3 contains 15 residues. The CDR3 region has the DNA TGTGCCTTGGGACTTAAACCGGGACTAGCCTACGAGCAGTACTTC. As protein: CALGLKPGLAYEQYF.

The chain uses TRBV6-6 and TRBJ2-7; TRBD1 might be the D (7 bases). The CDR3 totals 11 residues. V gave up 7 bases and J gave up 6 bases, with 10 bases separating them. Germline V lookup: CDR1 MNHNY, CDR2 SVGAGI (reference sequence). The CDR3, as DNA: TGTGCCAGCAATCAGGGGGGCGAGCAGTACTTC. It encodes CASNQGGEQYF.

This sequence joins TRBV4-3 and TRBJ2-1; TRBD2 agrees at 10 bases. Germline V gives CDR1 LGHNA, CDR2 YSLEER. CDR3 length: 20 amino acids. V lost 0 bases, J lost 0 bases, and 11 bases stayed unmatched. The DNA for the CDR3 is TGCGCCAGCAGCCAAGACCCTGCTAGCGGGAGTCCCAGCTCCTACAATGAGCAGTTCTTC. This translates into CASSQDPASGSPSSYNEQFF.

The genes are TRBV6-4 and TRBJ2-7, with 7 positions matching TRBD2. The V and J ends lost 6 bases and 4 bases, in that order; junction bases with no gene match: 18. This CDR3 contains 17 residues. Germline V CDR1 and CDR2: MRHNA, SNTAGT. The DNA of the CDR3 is TGTGCCAGCAGCAGCCGGGACTATCAGATCACTGGTTACGAGCAGTACTTC. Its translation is CASSSRDYQITGYEQYF.

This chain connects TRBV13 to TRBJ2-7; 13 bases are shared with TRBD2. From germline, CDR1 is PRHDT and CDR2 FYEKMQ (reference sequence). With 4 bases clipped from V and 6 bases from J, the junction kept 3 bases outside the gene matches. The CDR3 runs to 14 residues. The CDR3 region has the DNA TGTGCCAGCAGCTGGACTAGCGGGAGTCGCGAGCAGTACTTC. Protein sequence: CASSWTSGSREQYF.

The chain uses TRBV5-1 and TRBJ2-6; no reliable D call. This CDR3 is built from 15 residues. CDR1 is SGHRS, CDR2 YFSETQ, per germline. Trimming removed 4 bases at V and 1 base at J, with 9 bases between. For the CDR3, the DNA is TGCGCCAGCAGCCCCTCCCTGTCTGGGGCCAACGTCCTGACTTTC. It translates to CASSPSLSGANVLTF.

The chain's CDR3 is CASRFGLEGSEAFF. The CDR3 coding sequence is TGCGCCAGCAGGTTCGGACTGGAGGGCTCTGAAGCTTTCTTT. V is TRBV4-1 and J is TRBJ1-1; the D is unclear. Germline V gene sequence: CDR1 MGHRA, CDR2 YSYEKL. Deletions cut 6 bases from V and 6 bases from J, with 17 bases between. This CDR3 contains 14 residues.